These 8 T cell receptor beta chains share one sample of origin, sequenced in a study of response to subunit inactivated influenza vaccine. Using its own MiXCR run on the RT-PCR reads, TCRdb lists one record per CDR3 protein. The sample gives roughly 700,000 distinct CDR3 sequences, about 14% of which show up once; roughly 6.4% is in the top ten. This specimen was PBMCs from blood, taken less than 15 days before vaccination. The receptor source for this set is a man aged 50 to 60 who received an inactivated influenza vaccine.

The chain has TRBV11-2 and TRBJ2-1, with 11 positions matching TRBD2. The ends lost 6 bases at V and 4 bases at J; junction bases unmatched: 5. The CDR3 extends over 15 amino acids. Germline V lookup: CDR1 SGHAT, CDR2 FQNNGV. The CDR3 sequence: CASSSRLAGYNEQFF. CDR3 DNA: TGTGCCAGCAGTTCCCGACTAGCGGGATACAATGAGCAGTTCTTC.

The CDR3 region has the DNA TGTGCCAGCAGCTTAGGGGACCGACCTAGGCCTGGCTACACCTTC. Its protein product is CASSLGDRPRPGYTF. The rearrangement uses TRBV7-2 and TRBJ1-2; D possibly corresponds to TRBD1 (5 bases). This CDR3 contains 15 residues. The ends were cut back, 1 base at V and 7 bases at J, with 16 bases in the middle. CDR1 and CDR2 from the germline V gene are SGHTA and FQGNSA. Drawing the rest from reference TRBV7-2 and TRBJ1-2, the complete variable domain is GAGVSQSPSNKVTEKGKDVELRCDPISGHTALYWYRQSLGQGLEFLIYFQGNSAPDKSGLPSDRFSAERTGGSVSTLTIQRTQQEDSAVYLCASSLGDRPRPGYTFGSGTRLTVV.

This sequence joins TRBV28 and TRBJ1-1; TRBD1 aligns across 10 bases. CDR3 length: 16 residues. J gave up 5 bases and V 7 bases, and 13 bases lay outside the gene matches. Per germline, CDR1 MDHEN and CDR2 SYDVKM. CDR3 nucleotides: TGTGCCAGCACCTCCCTTTGGACAGGGGGGAGTACTGAAGCTTTCTTT. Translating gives CASTSLWTGGSTEAFF.

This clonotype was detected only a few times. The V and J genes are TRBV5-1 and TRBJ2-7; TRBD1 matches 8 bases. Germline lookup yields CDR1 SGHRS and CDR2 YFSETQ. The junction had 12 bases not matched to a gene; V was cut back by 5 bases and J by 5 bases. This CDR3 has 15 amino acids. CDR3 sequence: CASRTSGGVHDEQYF. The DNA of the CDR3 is TGCGCCAGCAGGACATCAGGGGGCGTTCATGACGAGCAGTACTTC. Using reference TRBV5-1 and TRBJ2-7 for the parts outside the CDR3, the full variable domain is KAGVTQTPRYLIKTRGQQVTLSCSPISGHRSVSWYQQTPGQGLQFLFEYFSETQRNKGNFPGRFSGRQFSNSRSEMNVSTLELGDSALYLCASRTSGGVHDEQYFGPGTRLTVT.

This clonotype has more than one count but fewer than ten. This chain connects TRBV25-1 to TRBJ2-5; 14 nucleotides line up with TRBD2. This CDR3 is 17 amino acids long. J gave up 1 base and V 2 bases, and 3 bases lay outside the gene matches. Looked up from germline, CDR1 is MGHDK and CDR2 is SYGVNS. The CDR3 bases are TGTGCCAGCAGTGAAGGGGGGACTAGCGGGAGCCAAGAGACCCAGTACTTC. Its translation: CASSEGGTSGSQETQYF.

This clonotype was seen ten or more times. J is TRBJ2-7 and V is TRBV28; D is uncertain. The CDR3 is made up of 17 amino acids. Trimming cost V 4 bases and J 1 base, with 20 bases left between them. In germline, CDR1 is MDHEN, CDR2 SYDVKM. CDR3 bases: TGTGCCAGCAGTTCACCTGGAGCAGGAACCATATCCTACGAGCAGTACTTC. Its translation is CASSSPGAGTISYEQYF. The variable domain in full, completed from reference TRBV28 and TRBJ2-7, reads DVKVTQSSRYLVKRTGEKVFLECVQDMDHENMFWYRQDPGLGLRLIYFSYDVKMKEKGDIPEGYSVSREKKERFSLILESASTNQTSMYLCASSSPGAGTISYEQYFGPGTRLTVT.

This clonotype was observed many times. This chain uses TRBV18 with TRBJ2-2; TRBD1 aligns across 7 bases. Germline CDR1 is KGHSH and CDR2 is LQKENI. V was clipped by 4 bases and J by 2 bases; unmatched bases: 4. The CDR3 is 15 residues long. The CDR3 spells CASSQGQRNTGELFF. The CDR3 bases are TGTGCCAGCTCACAGGGACAGAGAAACACCGGGGAGCTGTTTTTT.

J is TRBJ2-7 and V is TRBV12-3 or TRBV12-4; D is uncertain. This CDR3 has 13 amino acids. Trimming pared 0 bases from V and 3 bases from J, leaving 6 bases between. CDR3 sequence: CASSLATNYEQYF. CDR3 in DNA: TGTGCCAGCAGTTTAGCCACTAACTACGAGCAGTACTTC.